This TCR beta chain was documented in a study of shared clonotypes between healthy human individuals (dated by TCRdb to between 2020 and 2021). About the full investigation: The cohort comprised a couple of women and three men aged 18 to 49 years. For each donor, three plates each were used for CD4 naive and CD4 memory, two plates were used for CD8 naive, and one plate was used for CD8 memory. Blood TCR repertoires of about 5 healthy adults were deeply sequenced to estimate repertoire size and the extent of clonotype sharing between individuals. Libraries were prepared and TCR repertoires were sequenced by different laboratories using diverse techniques, in order to increase sequencing depth and limit assay-specific biases. Leukapheresis yielded between about 0.9 and 9 billion PBMCs per donor.

The donors were healthy, HIV-negative adults who had no recently reported acute infections or vaccinations. All donors were Caucasian adults living in Nashville, Tennessee, USA. CD4+ T cells were enriched through magnetic negative selection, after which naive cells were positively selected on CD45RA and the remaining negative fraction served as the memory subset. Blood was obtained by leukapheresis, after which PBMCs were separated by Ficoll-Histopaque density gradient centrifugation and cryopreserved in liquid nitrogen vapor phase. Analytical flow cytometry was used to check the purity and quantity of each magnetically sorted T cell population. Genomic DNA was isolated from every sorted fraction and measured by UV absorbance on a Nanodrop 2000c. Regarding this clone: This clone's antigen is unknown. No clone much larger than this one lies a single base away; base qualities are absent.

Overall results and qualifications from the work: Larger estimated clonotype richness was generally found for naive subsets than for memory subsets. Because the study included a small number of donors, the genetic and exposure-history diversity represented was limited. Only blood was sampled, and tissue TCR repertoires likely differ from those in blood. Pairwise subsampling led to the expectation that sequencing depth would affect the degree of clonotype sharing among donors. Rarefaction of sorted-subset datasets indicated incomplete sequencing despite the large sequencing depth. Compared with non-shared clonotypes, the clonotypes found in all four sorted-subset donors had higher generation probabilities. About 4.5% of naive CD4, around 3.5% of naive CD8, roughly 2.4% of memory CD4, and about 0.4% of memory CD8 clonotypes were shared across four donors.

The CDR3 contains 17 residues, cysteine and phenylalanine counted. The retained sequence is limited to the CDR3, 51 bases, with the frame set at the first base. V loses 1 base, J loses 0 bases, and the germline ends lie 11 bases apart. As encoded in the germline V gene, CDR1 is SGHRS while CDR2 is YFSETQ. Using the deep immunoSEQ assay, multiplex PCR amplified TCR CDR3 regions from genomic DNA. Extracted genomic DNA from each cell subset was distributed evenly across all wells of several immunoSEQ 96-well plates, and each plate was treated as a replicate. For sorted subsets, 150 to 250 ng genomic DNA, equal to some 28,000 T cell genomes, was loaded into each replicate PCR. Purified libraries were quantified with a Qubit 3.0 fluorometer, sized on a Bioanalyzer 2100, and re-quantified with the KAPA Library Quantification kit. A separate single-read 150-cycle Illumina NextSeq 550 flow cell was used to sequence each immunoSEQ 96-well plate. The paper's data handling went like this. Because the immunoSEQ output included only junctional sequences and no quality scores, the filtering could not be the same as the filtering used for full-length reads. Sequences were annotated with PyIR, a Python wrapper for IgBLAST v1.9, and V/J genes and CDR3 were assigned using IMGT germline references. Any read was removed if the V/J assignment was weak (E-value above 1e-6), the CDR3 was missing, or the read contained stop codons, out-of-frame junctions, or ambiguous translated residues. A V3J clonotype was defined by an identical inferred V gene, J gene, and CDR3 amino acid sequence. To compute the percentage overlap between repertoires, the number of shared unique clonotypes was divided by the size of the smaller repertoire. Richness of each repertoire was evaluated using RTK rarefaction, the Chao1 estimator, and Recon v2.1 estimates of unobserved clonotypes. Generation probabilities for all TCRbeta clonotypes obtained by the gDNA method from a few donors were computed using OLGA. What TCRdb holds here is the immuneACCESS table cut down to in-frame rearrangements. Part of the clones is not present; checked against another copy, under half of the missing clones reflect an unresolved V gene, and the others are unexplained. V and J calls and clone size come straight from that table; D and trimming were deduced from the DNA. In all, the sample holds roughly 2.4 million clones, and approximately 94% of those were seen once. The ten largest clones capture 0.1% to 0.15% of the sample.

The TCR originated in a young man in good health. The chain uses TRBV5-1 and TRBJ1-6; no D gene is confidently identified. Sequences were obtained from naive CD4+ T cells sorted from blood. This specimen's cell subset or site label, per the study, means: CD45RA+ positively selected. The CDR3 protein is CASSLRPGGSYNSPLHF. The base sequence is TGCGCCAGCAGCTTGAGACCGGGTGGCTCCTATAATTCACCCCTCCACTTT. Here the CDR3 is joined to the reference TRBV5-1 and TRBJ1-6 genes, and the full variable domain is: KAGVTQTPRYLIKTRGQQVTLSCSPISGHRSVSWYQQTPGQGLQFLFEYFSETQRNKGNFPGRFSGRQFSNSRSEMNVSTLELGDSALYLCASSLRPGGSYNSPLHFGNGTRLTVT.